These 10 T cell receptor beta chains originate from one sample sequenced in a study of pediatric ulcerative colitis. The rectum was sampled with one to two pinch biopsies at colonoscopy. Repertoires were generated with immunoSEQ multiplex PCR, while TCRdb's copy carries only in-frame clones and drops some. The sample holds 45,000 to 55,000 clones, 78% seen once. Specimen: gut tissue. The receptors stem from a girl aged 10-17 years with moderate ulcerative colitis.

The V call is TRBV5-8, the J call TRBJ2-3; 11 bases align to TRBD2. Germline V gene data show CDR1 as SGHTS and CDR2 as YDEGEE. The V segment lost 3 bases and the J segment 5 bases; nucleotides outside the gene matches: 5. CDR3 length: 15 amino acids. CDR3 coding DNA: TGTGCCAGCAGCTCCCGAACTAGCGGGGGAGATACGCAGTATTTT. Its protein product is CASSSRTSGGDTQYF.

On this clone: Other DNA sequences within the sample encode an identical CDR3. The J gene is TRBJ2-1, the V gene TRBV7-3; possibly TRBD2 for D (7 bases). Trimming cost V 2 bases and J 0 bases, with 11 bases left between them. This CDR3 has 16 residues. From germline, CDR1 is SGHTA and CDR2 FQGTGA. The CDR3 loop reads CASSLAGASSYNEQFF. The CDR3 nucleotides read TGTGCCAGCAGCTTAGCGGGGGCGAGCTCCTACAATGAGCAGTTCTTC.

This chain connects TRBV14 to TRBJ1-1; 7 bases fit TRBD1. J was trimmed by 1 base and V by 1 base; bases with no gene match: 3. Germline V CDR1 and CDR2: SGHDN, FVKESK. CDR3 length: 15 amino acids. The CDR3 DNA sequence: TGTGCCAGCAGCCAAGGACAGGGATGGAACACTGAAGCTTTCTTT. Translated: CASSQGQGWNTEAFF.

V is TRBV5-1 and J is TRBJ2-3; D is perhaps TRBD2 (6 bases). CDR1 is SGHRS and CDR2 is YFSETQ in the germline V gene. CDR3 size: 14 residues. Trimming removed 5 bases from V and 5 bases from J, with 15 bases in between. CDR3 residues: CASSSLDGRDTQYF. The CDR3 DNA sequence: TGCGCCAGCAGTTCGTTGGACGGGAGAGATACGCAGTATTTT.

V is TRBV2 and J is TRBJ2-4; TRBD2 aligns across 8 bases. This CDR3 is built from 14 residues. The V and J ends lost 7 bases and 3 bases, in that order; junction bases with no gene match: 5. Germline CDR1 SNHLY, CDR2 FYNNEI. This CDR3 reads CASMREVGKNIQYF. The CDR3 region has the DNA TGTGCCAGCATGCGGGAGGTTGGCAAAAACATTCAGTACTTC.

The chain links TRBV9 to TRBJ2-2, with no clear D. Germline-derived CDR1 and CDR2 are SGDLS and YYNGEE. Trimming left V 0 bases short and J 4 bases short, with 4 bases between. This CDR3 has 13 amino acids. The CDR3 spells CASSVVSTGELFF. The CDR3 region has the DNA TGTGCCAGCAGCGTAGTCAGCACCGGGGAGCTGTTTTTT.

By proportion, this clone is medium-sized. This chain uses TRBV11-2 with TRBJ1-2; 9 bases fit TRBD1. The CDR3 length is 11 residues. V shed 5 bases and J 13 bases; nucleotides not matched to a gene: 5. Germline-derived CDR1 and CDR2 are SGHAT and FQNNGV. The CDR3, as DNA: TGTGCCAGCAGCCCCGGGACAGGGTTCACCTTC. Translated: CASSPGTGFTF.

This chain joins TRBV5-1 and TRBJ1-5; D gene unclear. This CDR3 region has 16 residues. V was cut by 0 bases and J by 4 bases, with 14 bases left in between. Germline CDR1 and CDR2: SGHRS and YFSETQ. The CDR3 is CASSLAPGSSNQPQHF. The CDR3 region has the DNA TGCGCCAGCAGCTTGGCCCCCGGTTCTTCAAATCAGCCCCAGCATTTT.

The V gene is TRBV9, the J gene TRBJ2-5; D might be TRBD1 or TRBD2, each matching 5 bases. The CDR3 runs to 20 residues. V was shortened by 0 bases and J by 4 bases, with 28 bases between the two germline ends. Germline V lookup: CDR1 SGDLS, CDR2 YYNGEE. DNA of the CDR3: TGTGCCAGCAGCGTAGGCTTGGTGGGACCAGCCGGAGGAGTTAGAGAGACCCAGTACTTC. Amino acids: CASSVGLVGPAGGVRETQYF.

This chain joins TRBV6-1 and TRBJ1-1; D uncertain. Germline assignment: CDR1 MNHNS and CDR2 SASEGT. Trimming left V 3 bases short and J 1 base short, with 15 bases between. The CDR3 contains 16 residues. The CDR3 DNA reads TGTGCCAGCAGTGATGTGGGTGGCTCGTGGAACACTGAAGCTTTCTTT. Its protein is CASSDVGGSWNTEAFF.